These T cell receptor beta chains were read from a single sample in a study of blood T cell repertoires in COVID-19. Some clones are missing from TCRdb's copy, which holds only in-frame ones; the method was immunoSEQ multiplex PCR. This sample has 200,000 to 250,000 clones; 86% occur once, and the top ten carry about a tenth. Specimen: peripheral blood. Source of these receptors: a woman between 50 and 59 years old with COVID-19, enrolled during active disease. The CDR3 runs from the conserved cysteine through the conserved F or W. The order of the fields is V gene, D gene, J gene, clone size, CDR3 protein. A D gene is named only where the DNA matches it firmly. Some rows have no size entry. The others give once, few or many, or a class for an expanded clone.

>TRBV19|TRBD1|TRBJ2-3|NA
CASSIGDSLTDTQYF
>TRBV12-3/TRBV12-4|TRBD2|TRBJ2-7|NA
CASSFGAGEQYF
>TRBV21-1|NA|TRBJ1-1|NA
CASSKEVQSGGGNEAFF
>TRBV19|NA|TRBJ1-2|NA
CASSIPTEAGYTF
>TRBV7-2|TRBD2|TRBJ2-1|NA
CASSTRSGPSYNEQFF
>TRBV6-5|NA|TRBJ2-7|NA
CASKPEGRRWGEQYF
>TRBV7-2|TRBD2|TRBJ2-2|few
CASSPRGGTPRTGELFF
>TRBV27|NA|TRBJ2-1|NA
CASSWTSNEQFF
>TRBV10-3|TRBD1|TRBJ2-7|NA
CAISEFQTGSYEQYF
>TRBV27|NA|TRBJ1-2|once
CASSSRQGANYGYTF
>TRBV5-1|NA|TRBJ1-3|NA
CASSQRPGYGTIYF
>TRBV5-1|NA|TRBJ1-2|NA
CASSLVLEGDGYTF
>TRBV12-3/TRBV12-4|TRBD1|TRBJ2-7|NA
CASRYRGGYEQYF
>TRBV6-5|TRBD1|TRBJ1-1|NA
CASSYARGAVGTEAFF
>TRBV5-1|NA|TRBJ2-1|NA
CASSRDSRTRRGSYNEQFF
>TRBV19|TRBD1|TRBJ2-1|once
CASSMFGQGANEQFF
>TRBV7-6|TRBD1|TRBJ1-6|NA
CASSPTTGGQRNSPLHF
>TRBV5-5|NA|TRBJ1-1|NA
CASSLDRMGEAFF
>TRBV7-8|TRBD1|TRBJ1-2|NA
CASSPRAVLTGPYGYTF
>TRBV5-1|NA|TRBJ2-1|NA
CASSLVLPGVSSYNEQFF
>TRBV7-8|NA|TRBJ1-1|NA
CASTGDFYTEAFF
>TRBV10-3|NA|TRBJ1-4|NA
CAISETGGEKLFF
>TRBV19|NA|TRBJ1-1|NA
CASSIGSRGTEAFF
>TRBV9|TRBD2|TRBJ2-3|many
CASSVALLAGAVYF
>TRBV19|TRBD1|TRBJ1-2|NA
CASSILQGVYGYTF
>TRBV19|TRBD2|TRBJ2-1|NA
CASRAAGGYNEQFF
>TRBV6-2/TRBV6-3|NA|TRBJ2-6|NA
CASSYPPAGATGANVLTF
>TRBV7-2|NA|TRBJ1-2|NA
CASSPHPGNYGYTF
>TRBV21-1|NA|TRBJ2-4|NA
CASRERDRGGQNIQYF
>TRBV6-2/TRBV6-3|TRBD1|TRBJ1-2|NA
CASSYLTPGTEFYGYTF
>TRBV7-2|NA|TRBJ1-4|NA
CASSSGFREKLFF
>TRBV27|TRBD1|TRBJ2-5|NA
CASSFGQGETQYF
>TRBV2|TRBD1|TRBJ2-4|NA
CAIVGQGTKNIQYF